These 26 T cell receptor beta chains were all obtained from the same sample, sequenced in a study of technical replicates of blood from a handful of donors. Clones were sequenced by immunoSEQ multiplex PCR, and TCRdb holds only the in-frame ones, with some missing. This sample has tens of thousands of clones; around 94% occur once, and the top ten carry around 0.4%. The specimen was T cells isolated from PBMCs. The origin of the receptors is a human donor in good health.

CDR3 amino acids: CASSIGQGINEQFF. CDR3 DNA: TGTGCCAGTAGTATAGGACAGGGGATCAATGAGCAGTTCTTC. The rearrangement joins TRBV19 to TRBJ2-1, with 8 bases fitting TRBD1. Per the germline V gene, CDR1 is LNHDA and CDR2 is SQIVND (reference sequence). The CDR3 has 14 residues. V lost 1 base, J lost 6 bases, and 2 bases stayed unmatched.

This chain uses TRBV4-3 with TRBJ2-7, with 9 nucleotides matching TRBD2. The germline gives CDR1 LGHNA, CDR2 YSLEER. With V trimmed by 1 base and J by 1 base, 11 bases remained unmatched. The CDR3 has 18 residues. CDR3 sequence: CASSQALPTSGYSYEQYF. For the CDR3, the DNA is TGCGCCAGCAGCCAAGCCCTGCCCACTAGCGGGTATTCCTACGAGCAGTACTTC.

This clone was observed a single time. The chain links TRBV7-8 to TRBJ2-4; 12 bases match TRBD2. The germline V gene encodes CDR1 SGHVS and CDR2 FQNEAQ. V shed 5 bases, J shed 11 bases, and the junction held 10 bases outside the gene matches. This CDR3 is built from 15 residues. In nucleotides, the CDR3 is TGTGCCAGCAGCCATTCTAGCGGGAGGGCCTGGGTTCAGTACTTC. Protein product: CASSHSSGRAWVQYF. Filled out from reference TRBV7-8 and TRBJ2-4, the complete variable domain reads GAGVSQSPRYKVAKRGQDVALRCDPISGHVSLFWYQQALGQGPEFLTYFQNEAQLDKSGLPSDRFFAERPEGSVSTLKIQRTQQEDSAVYLCASSHSSGRAWVQYFGAGTRLSVL.

The chain recombines TRBV4-3 with TRBJ2-3; D uncertain. V was trimmed by 3 bases and J by 6 bases, leaving 10 bases between them. CDR1 LGHNA and CDR2 YSLEER come from the germline V gene. The CDR3 is made up of 13 amino acids. CDR3: CASSHIAGDTQYF. CDR3 sequence (DNA): TGCGCCAGCAGCCACATAGCCGGGGATACGCAGTATTTT.

The J gene is TRBJ2-2, the V gene TRBV2, with a tentative D call TRBD2 (5 bases). Germline V gene sequence: CDR1 SNHLY, CDR2 FYNNEI. Trimming took 5 bases from V and 3 from J, leaving 16 bases between them. The CDR3 has 16 residues. DNA of the CDR3: TGTGCCAGCAGTCAAACTAGGTCCCCCGACACCGGGGAGCTGTTTTTT. Its protein product is CASSQTRSPDTGELFF.

This CDR3 reads CASSWSLAGVPYNEQFF. The CDR3 DNA is TGTGCCAGCAGCTGGTCACTAGCGGGAGTCCCCTACAATGAGCAGTTCTTC. The V call is TRBV7-9, the J call TRBJ2-1; 11 bases map to TRBD2. V gave up 4 bases and J gave up 2 bases; unmatched junction bases: 7. The CDR3 is made up of 17 amino acids. Germline CDR1 and CDR2: SEHNR and FQNEAQ (reference sequence).

This sequence joins TRBV4-3 and TRBJ1-2; unclear D gene. CDR3 length: 15 residues. Germline CDR1 LGHNA, CDR2 YSLEER. V lost 0 bases and J lost 2, with 10 bases in between. CDR3 residues: CASSQEAAVNYGYTF. In DNA, the CDR3 is TGCGCCAGCAGCCAAGAAGCGGCGGTAAACTATGGCTACACCTTC.

This clone was counted once. The rearrangement joins TRBV7-8 to TRBJ2-5; unclear D gene. The CDR3 totals 14 residues. In germline, CDR1 is SGHVS, CDR2 FQNEAQ. V was clipped by 3 bases and J by 0 bases, with 8 bases between them. CDR3 in DNA: TGTGCCAGCAGCTTGAGCCCGTACCAAGAGACCCAGTACTTC. This codes for CASSLSPYQETQYF.

The chain uses TRBV7-3 and TRBJ2-5; D is unclear. This CDR3 comprises 14 residues. Trimming pared 5 bases from V and 2 bases from J, leaving 12 bases between. Germline V gene data show CDR1 as SGHTA and CDR2 as FQGTGA. The CDR3, as DNA: TGTGCCAGCAGCCCGCAGAATTCGCAAGAGACCCAGTACTTC. Translated: CASSPQNSQETQYF.

This chain connects TRBV30 to TRBJ1-2; 7 nucleotides align to TRBD1. J gave up 8 bases and V 3 bases, and 15 bases lay outside the gene matches. The CDR3 covers 15 residues. Germline values: CDR1 GTSNPN, CDR2 SVGIG (reference sequence). This chain's CDR3 is CAWSPQQTGFPGYTF. CDR3 coding DNA: TGTGCCTGGAGCCCACAGCAGACAGGGTTTCCAGGCTACACCTTC.

The chain carries TRBV5-1 and TRBJ2-1; 7 bases map to TRBD1. The ends lost 0 bases at V and 9 bases at J; junction bases unmatched: 12. Germline assignment: CDR1 SGHRS and CDR2 YFSETQ. The CDR3 sequence is 16 residues long. CDR3 sequence reads: CASSLGGQASFGEQFF. The CDR3 DNA sequence: TGCGCCAGCAGCTTGGGAGGACAGGCCTCTTTCGGTGAGCAGTTCTTC.

The gene calls are TRBV19 and TRBJ1-2, with D perhaps TRBD1 (6 bases). Germline lookup yields CDR1 LNHDA and CDR2 SQIVND (reference sequence). The ends were cut back, 7 bases at V and 0 bases at J, with 12 bases in the middle. There are 14 residues in the CDR3. CDR3 sequence reads: CASTSDRANYGYTF. Written as DNA, the CDR3 is TGTGCCAGTACCTCGGACAGAGCTAACTATGGCTACACCTTC.

This clone was counted a single time. V gene TRBV4-2 combines with J gene TRBJ2-7; D might be TRBD1 (5 bases). The V and J ends lost 4 bases and 4 bases respectively, with 14 bases between them. The CDR3 sequence is 14 residues long. Germline loops: CDR1 LGHNA, CDR2 YNFKEQ. DNA for the CDR3: TGTGCCAGCAGCCCCCCAGGGTTAGGATACGAGCAGTACTTC. It translates to CASSPPGLGYEQYF.

The chain uses TRBV27 and TRBJ2-1; 9 nucleotides match TRBD2. Per the germline V gene, CDR1 is MNHEY and CDR2 is SMNVEV (reference sequence). V lost 5 bases to trimming and J lost 3 bases; unmatched junction nucleotides: 5. The CDR3 loop spans 15 amino acids. CDR3 region: CASSPPSGNYNEQFF. Written as DNA, the CDR3 is TGTGCCAGCAGTCCCCCTAGCGGGAACTACAATGAGCAGTTCTTC.

The gene calls are TRBV7-9 and TRBJ1-2; TRBD1 aligns across 7 bases. CDR1 and CDR2 from the germline V gene are SEHNR and FQNEAQ (reference sequence). The length of the CDR3 is 12 residues. After removal of 6 bases from V and 7 bases from J, the junction contained 5 bases not matched to a gene. The CDR3 sequence: CASSFQGGGYTF. The DNA of the CDR3 is TGTGCCAGCAGTTTTCAGGGGGGTGGCTACACCTTC.

V and J are TRBV4-1 and TRBJ2-3; TRBD2 matches at 7 bases. The CDR3 has 17 amino acids. V lost 8 bases to trimming and J lost 4 bases; unmatched junction nucleotides: 18. Germline loops: CDR1 MGHRA, CDR2 YSYEKL. The CDR3 protein is CASGREHRDYFPDTQYF. CDR3 DNA: TGCGCCAGCGGGAGAGAACACCGGGACTATTTTCCAGATACGCAGTATTTT.

The V and J genes are TRBV7-9 and TRBJ2-1, with D possibly TRBD1 on 6 matching bases. Germline-derived CDR1 and CDR2 are SEHNR and FQNEAQ (reference sequence). CDR3 length: 13 residues. Trimming took 6 bases from V and 9 from J, leaving 15 bases between them. This chain's CDR3 is CASRSDRSFEQFF. CDR3 nucleotide sequence: TGTGCCAGCAGATCGGACAGATCGTTTGAGCAGTTCTTC. The entire variable domain, with the rest obtained from reference TRBV7-9 and TRBJ2-1, is as follows: DTGVSQNPRHKITKRGQNVTFRCDPISEHNRLYWYRQTLGQGPEFLTYFQNEAQLEKSRLLSDRFSAERPKGSFSTLEIQRTEQGDSAMYLCASRSDRSFEQFFGPGTRLTVL.

In regard to this clone: The junction and the germline gene differ at one end; a read error may be behind it. V usage is TRBV7-3 and J usage is TRBJ2-1; 10 bases align to TRBD2. Per germline, CDR1 SGHTA and CDR2 FQGTGA. CDR3 length equals 17 residues. The CDR3 nucleotides read TGTGCCAGCAGCCTAACCCTGGGGGCTAGCGGGAGCTATGAGCAGTTCTTC. Protein: CASSLTLGASGSYEQFF.

Only one count was recorded for this clone. The chain is built from TRBV19 and TRBJ1-1, with TRBD1 matching over 7 bases. This CDR3 spans 13 amino acids. CDR1 and CDR2 from the germline V gene are LNHDA and SQIVND (reference sequence). With 5 bases clipped from V and 6 bases from J, the junction kept 6 bases outside the gene matches. CDR3 region: CASSFTGVSEAFF. CDR3 DNA sequence: TGTGCCAGTAGTTTTACAGGGGTATCTGAAGCTTTCTTT.

This chain uses TRBV20-1 with TRBJ2-7; no clear D. The germline V gene has CDR1 DFQATT and CDR2 SNEGSKA (reference sequence). Trimming removed 5 bases from V and 1 base from J, with 6 bases in between. The CDR3 contains 11 residues. The CDR3 region is CSAPLSYEQYF. CDR3 DNA sequence: TGCAGTGCTCCATTGTCCTACGAGCAGTACTTC.

This CDR3 reads CASSATLGHIDQETQYF. CDR3 bases: TGTGCCAGCAGTGCGACTTTGGGACACATAGACCAAGAGACCCAGTACTTC. The J gene is TRBJ2-5, the V gene TRBV2; perhaps TRBD1 as D (6 bases). The germline gives CDR1 SNHLY, CDR2 FYNNEI. V lost 4 bases, J lost 0 bases, and 18 bases lay in between. The CDR3 totals 17 residues.

This chain links TRBV5-1 with TRBJ2-1, with no clear D. CDR1 is SGHRS and CDR2 is YFSETQ in the germline V gene. CDR3 length: 15 residues. Trimming removed 5 bases at V and 2 bases at J, with 14 bases between. The CDR3 DNA reads TGCGCCAGCAGAAGTACCGGTCCGGCCTACAATGAGCAGTTCTTC. It specifies CASRSTGPAYNEQFF.

The V gene is TRBV7-9, the J gene TRBJ2-7, with D perhaps matching TRBD1 (6 bases). The ends were cut back, 4 bases at V and 1 base at J, with 20 bases in the middle. The germline V gene encodes CDR1 SEHNR and CDR2 FQNEAQ (reference sequence). The CDR3 contains 17 residues. DNA of the CDR3: TGTGCCAGCAGCTCGTGGGGACAAGAGGGACCTTCCTACGAGCAGTACTTC. Translating it yields CASSSWGQEGPSYEQYF.

J is TRBJ2-5 and V is TRBV9, with D tentatively TRBD2 (5 bases). The CDR3 runs to 14 residues. V was cut by 0 bases and J by 5 bases, with 11 bases left in between. Germline V gene lookup returns CDR1 SGDLS and CDR2 YYNGEE. The CDR3 bases are TGTGCCAGCAGCGTAGCACTAGGCGGGGAGACCCAGTACTTC. It encodes CASSVALGGETQYF.

This clone occurred once. The V gene is TRBV9, the J gene TRBJ2-3, with TRBD1 identical over 9 bases. Trimming removed 3 bases from V and 4 bases from J; junction bases left unmatched: 12. CDR3 size: 17 residues. The germline V gene encodes CDR1 SGDLS and CDR2 YYNGEE. The CDR3 is CASSATPGQGNPDTQYF. CDR3 nucleotide sequence: TGTGCCAGCAGCGCTACTCCGGGACAGGGAAACCCAGATACGCAGTATTTT. The whole variable domain, filled in from reference TRBV9 and TRBJ2-3, reads DSGVTQTPKHLITATGQRVTLRCSPRSGDLSVYWYQQSLDQGLQFLIQYYNGEERAKGNILERFSAQQFPDLHSELNLSSLELGDSALYFCASSATPGQGNPDTQYFGPGTRLTVL.

The rearrangement joins TRBV4-1 to TRBJ2-3; perhaps TRBD2 as D (5 bases). CDR1 is MGHRA, CDR2 YSYEKL, per germline. The CDR3 has 13 residues. The germline V and J ends were trimmed by 0 bases and 7 bases, with 8 bases remaining between them. This chain's CDR3 is CASSQDSVNTQYF. The CDR3 DNA follows: TGCGCCAGCAGCCAAGATAGCGTTAATACGCAGTATTTT.